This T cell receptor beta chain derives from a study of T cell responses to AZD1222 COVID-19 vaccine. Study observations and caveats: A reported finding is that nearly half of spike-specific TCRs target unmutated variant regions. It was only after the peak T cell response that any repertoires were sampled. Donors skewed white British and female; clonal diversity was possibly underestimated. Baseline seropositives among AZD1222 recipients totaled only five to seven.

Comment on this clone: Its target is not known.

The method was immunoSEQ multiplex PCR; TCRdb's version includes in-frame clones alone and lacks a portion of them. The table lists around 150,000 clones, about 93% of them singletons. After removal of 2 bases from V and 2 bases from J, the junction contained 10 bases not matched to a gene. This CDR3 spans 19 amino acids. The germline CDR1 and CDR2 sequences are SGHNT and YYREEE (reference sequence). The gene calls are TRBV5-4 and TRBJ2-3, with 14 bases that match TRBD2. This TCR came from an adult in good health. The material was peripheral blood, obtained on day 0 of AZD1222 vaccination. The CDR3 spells CASSFAGTSGRWVTDTQYF. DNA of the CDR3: TGTGCCAGCAGCTTTGCCGGGACTAGCGGGAGATGGGTCACAGATACGCAGTATTTT.